This paragraph covers one T cell receptor (beta chain) sequence. Germline values: CDR1 SGDLS, CDR2 YYNGEE. Deletions cut 0 bases from V and 8 bases from J, with 14 bases between. The CDR3 is made up of 14 amino acids. This specimen belongs to a study of blood T cell repertoires in COVID-19. Whole-study context: T cells, B-cell-depleted T cells, or PBMCs supplied cDNA or gDNA.

Assay: immunoSEQ multiplex PCR; the TCRdb copy retains only in-frame clones and omits some. The sample holds about 150,000 clones; 83% are singletons and the top ten take roughly 1.9%. The specimen sequenced was peripheral blood. This receptor was identified in a woman older than 75 with acute or convalescent COVID-19. This chain links TRBV9 with TRBJ1-1; possibly TRBD1 for D (6 bases). As DNA, the CDR3 is TGTGCCAGCAGCGTAGGAGGGGGGGTCGGAGAAGCTTTCTTT. Amino acid sequence: CASSVGGGVGEAFF.